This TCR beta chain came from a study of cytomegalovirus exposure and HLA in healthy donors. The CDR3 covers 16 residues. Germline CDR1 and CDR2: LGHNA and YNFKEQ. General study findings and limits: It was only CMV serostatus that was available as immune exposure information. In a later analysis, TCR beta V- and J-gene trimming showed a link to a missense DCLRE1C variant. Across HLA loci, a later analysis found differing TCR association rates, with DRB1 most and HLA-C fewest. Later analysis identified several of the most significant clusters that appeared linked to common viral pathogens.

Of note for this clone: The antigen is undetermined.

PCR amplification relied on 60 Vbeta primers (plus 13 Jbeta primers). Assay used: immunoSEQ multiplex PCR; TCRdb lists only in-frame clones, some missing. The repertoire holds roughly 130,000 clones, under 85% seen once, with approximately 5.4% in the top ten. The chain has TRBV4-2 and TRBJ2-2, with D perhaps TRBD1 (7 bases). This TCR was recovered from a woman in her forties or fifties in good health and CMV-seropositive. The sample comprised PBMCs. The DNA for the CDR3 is TGTGCGTCAAGCGGACTAAGGGACAGCCCAACCGGGGAGCTGTTTTTT. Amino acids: CASSGLRDSPTGELFF.